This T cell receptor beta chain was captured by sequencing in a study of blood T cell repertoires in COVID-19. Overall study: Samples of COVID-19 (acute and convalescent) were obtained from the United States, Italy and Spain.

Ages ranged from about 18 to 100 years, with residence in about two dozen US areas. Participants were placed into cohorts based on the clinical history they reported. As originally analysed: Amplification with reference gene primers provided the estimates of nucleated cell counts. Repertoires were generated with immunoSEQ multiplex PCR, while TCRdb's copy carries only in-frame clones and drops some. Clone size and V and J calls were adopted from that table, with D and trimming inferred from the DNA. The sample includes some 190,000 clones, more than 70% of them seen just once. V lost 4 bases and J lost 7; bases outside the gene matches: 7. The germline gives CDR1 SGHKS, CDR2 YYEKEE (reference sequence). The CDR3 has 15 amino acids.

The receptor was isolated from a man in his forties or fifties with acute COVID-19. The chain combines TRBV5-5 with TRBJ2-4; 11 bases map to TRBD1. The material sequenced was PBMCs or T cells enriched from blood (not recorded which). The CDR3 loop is CASSIRTGGWNIQYF. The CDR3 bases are TGTGCCAGCAGCATAAGGACAGGGGGCTGGAACATTCAGTACTTC.